The sequence of this T cell receptor (beta chain) was determined in a study of blood T cell repertoires in COVID-19 (dated by TCRdb to 2018 to 2021). In the study overall: The collaborator samples originated in the United States, Italy and Spain and spanned the acute and convalescent phases of COVID-19. The prospective study material was composed of cDNA or gDNA derived from T cells, B-cell-depleted T cells, or PBMCs. Subjects who had been exposed to COVID-19, were actively infected with it, or had recovered from it provided the deeply sampled blood TCRbeta repertoires that made up the dataset. The repertoires were made available in a free public database intended to serve as a resource for research on the immune response to SARS-CoV-2. Samples came from the ongoing ImmuneRACE study (first 160 participants) plus 1,254 subjects from 6 global collaborators. The sample metadata nearly always contained a de-identified subject ID, COVID-19 status, age in years and sex. Where available, HLA class I and class II types were obtained from metadata supplied by the sample provider rather than from assay-based typing.

General findings and caveats noted by the study authors: How much clinical and demographic metadata was included differed by source and by participant, and the metadata was provided uncurated.

Including the terminal cysteine and phenylalanine, the CDR3 comprises 14 residues. The CDR3 DNA has 42 bases and is translated from base 1. CDR1 and CDR2 (SGHVS, FQNEAQ) derive from the germline V gene. V loses 5 bases at its end and J loses 2 bases; junction bases beyond the gene matches: 5. As concerns this clone: This receptor's antigen is unknown. No much larger clone is present one base from it, and per-base qualities are unavailable.

The immunoSEQ Assay, a bias-controlled multiplex PCR, was used to amplify TCRbeta CDR3 regions from genomic DNA. In the authors' own workflow: Within the assay, amplification of reference gene primers was used to estimate how many nucleated cells each sample contained. To quantify the absolute abundance of each unique TCRbeta CDR3 rearrangement, sequence reads were collapsed and filtered. Productive Simpson clonality was computed per sample as the square root of Simpson's diversity index over productive rearrangements. The source is immuneACCESS, and TCRdb retained only in-frame sequences with V and J called. Part of the clones is not carried over; for the studies checked, unresolved V genes explain less than half of this, and the remainder is unexplained. V, J and clone size were drawn from that table, and D and trimming were deduced from the DNA. The table for this sample lists roughly 150,000 clones; about 86% of them were counted only once. Around 7.7% of the sample lies in the top ten.

Participants in the prospective study were enrolled through a virtual design, were aged about 18 to 100 years, and lived in fewer than 30 United States geographic areas. In the prospective study, participants were assigned to cohorts based on the clinical history participants reported in a screening survey and a study questionnaire. ImmuneRACE Cohort 3 recovered participants were defined by two consecutive negative NP/OP PCR tests, healthcare professional clearance, or symptom resolution. Mobile phlebotomists in the prospective study collected whole blood, serum and a nasopharyngeal or oropharyngeal swab from every participant. Over a roughly 2-month period, participants in the prospective study had the option of providing additional blood draws and questionnaires. Prospective study blood samples were shipped either frozen or at room temperature before DNA extraction.

The chain couples TRBV7-8 to TRBJ1-1, with 7 central nucleotides matching TRBD1. Source material: PBMCs or T cells enriched from blood (not recorded which). The TCR originated in a man aged 50 to 60 who had recovered from COVID-19. The DNA sequence follows: TGTGCCAGCAGCACCAGACAGGGTAACACTGAAGCTTTCTTT. This codes for CASSTRQGNTEAFF.